This T cell receptor (beta chain) is drawn from a study of molecular identifiers for immune sequencing clone quantification. TCRdb re-called the PCR reads through MiXCR, storing one row per CDR3 protein. The repertoire holds about 65,000 distinct CDR3 sequences, with approximately 17% as singletons. This clonotype showed up many times. Naive CD8 T cell sorting was performed on the CD8+CD4-CCR7+CD45RA+ phenotype. The CDR3 is made up of 12 amino acids. Germline values: CDR1 MNHEY, CDR2 SVGEGT. This chain connects TRBV6-2 or TRBV6-3 to TRBJ2-2; a possible D gene is TRBD1 (6 bases). The TCR sequence derives from a human donor in good health. Some libraries in this study had Jurkat cell RNA spiked in. Sequenced material: naive CD8+ T cells from blood, with Jurkat cell RNA spiked in. Subset specified: FACS-sorted CD8+CD4-CCR7+CD45RA+ naive T cells. The CDR3 loop is CATGGDTGELFF. As DNA, the CDR3 is TGTGCAACTGGGGGCGACACCGGGGAGCTGTTTTTT.